Listed here are 6 T cell receptor beta chains from one sample, sequenced in a study of patients and donors after allogeneic stem cell transplantation. In TCRdb, the RT-PCR reads were re-called with MiXCR into one record per CDR3 protein. The sample records 900,000 to 1,000,000 distinct CDR3 sequences, around 17% being singletons. The sequenced sample consisted of blood, either unsorted or a sorted T cell fraction (not recorded which). Source of these receptors: a human donor who was either an allogeneic HSCT recipient or a stem cell or donor lymphocyte infusion donor (not recorded which). It is not recorded whose cells these are; they may come from a transplant donor.

This clonotype was counted only a few times. The chain joins TRBV12-3 or TRBV12-4 to TRBJ2-1, with a possible D match to TRBD2 (6 bases). The length of the CDR3 is 15 residues. V was cut by 3 bases and J by 8 bases, with 17 bases left in between. CDR3 residues: CASSFSGEGGHEQFF. DNA of the CDR3: TGTGCCAGCAGTTTTTCGGGGGAAGGTGGCCATGAGCAGTTCTTC.

This clonotype occurred many times. The V call is TRBV12-3 or TRBV12-4, the J call TRBJ2-1, with D perhaps matching TRBD1 (6 bases). The germline V and J ends were trimmed by 6 bases and 5 bases, with 17 bases remaining between them. There are 15 residues in the CDR3. CDR3 sequence (DNA): TGTGCCAGCAGATACCACAGGGACCCCAACAATGAGCAGTTCTTC. The encoded protein is CASRYHRDPNNEQFF.

The table lists this clonotype with a few counts. The chain recombines TRBV20-1 with TRBJ2-5; D is possibly TRBD1 (5 bases). Trimming pared 6 bases from V and 4 bases from J, leaving 15 bases between. The CDR3 covers 13 residues. Looked up from germline, CDR1 is DFQATT and CDR2 is SNEGSKA (reference sequence). The CDR3 sequence is CSAKTEYRETQYF. DNA for the CDR3: TGCAGTGCCAAGACAGAATATAGAGAGACCCAGTACTTC.

A few counts support this clonotype. The chain couples TRBV7-9 to TRBJ2-3; TRBD1 might be the D (5 bases). Germline-derived CDR1 and CDR2 are SEHNR and FQNEAQ (reference sequence). This CDR3 is built from 17 residues. V lost 5 bases to trimming and J lost 4 bases, with 22 bases between them. The CDR3 is CASSHAKGSQQADTQYF. The CDR3 region has the DNA TGTGCCAGCAGCCACGCTAAGGGGTCACAGCAGGCAGATACGCAGTATTTT.

This clonotype has just a few counts. V usage is TRBV7-2 and J usage is TRBJ1-5; the D gene is possibly TRBD1 (5 bases). Germline CDR1 and CDR2: SGHTA and FQGNSA. The CDR3 length is 15 residues. The V gene lost 7 bases and the J gene lost 3 bases, with 16 bases spanning the gap. For the CDR3, the DNA is TGTGCCAGCACTAGTGAGACAGCGCTCAATCAGCCCCAGCATTTT. This gives the protein CASTSETALNQPQHF.

This clonotype was observed a single time. The chain has TRBV5-5 and TRBJ1-6; D not certain. The CDR3 has 16 amino acids. Trimming removed 4 bases at V and 0 bases at J, with 11 bases between. CDR1 is SGHKS, CDR2 YYEKEE, per germline (reference sequence). The CDR3 here is CASSVSISSYNSPLHF. In nucleotides, the CDR3 is TGTGCCAGCAGCGTCTCTATCAGCTCCTATAATTCACCCCTCCACTTT. Filled out from reference TRBV5-5 and TRBJ1-6, the complete variable domain reads DAGVTQSPTHLIKTRGQQVTLRCSPISGHKSVSWYQQVLGQGPQFIFQYYEKEERGRGNFPDRFSARQFPNYSSELNVNALLLGDSALYLCASSVSISSYNSPLHFGNGTRLTVT.